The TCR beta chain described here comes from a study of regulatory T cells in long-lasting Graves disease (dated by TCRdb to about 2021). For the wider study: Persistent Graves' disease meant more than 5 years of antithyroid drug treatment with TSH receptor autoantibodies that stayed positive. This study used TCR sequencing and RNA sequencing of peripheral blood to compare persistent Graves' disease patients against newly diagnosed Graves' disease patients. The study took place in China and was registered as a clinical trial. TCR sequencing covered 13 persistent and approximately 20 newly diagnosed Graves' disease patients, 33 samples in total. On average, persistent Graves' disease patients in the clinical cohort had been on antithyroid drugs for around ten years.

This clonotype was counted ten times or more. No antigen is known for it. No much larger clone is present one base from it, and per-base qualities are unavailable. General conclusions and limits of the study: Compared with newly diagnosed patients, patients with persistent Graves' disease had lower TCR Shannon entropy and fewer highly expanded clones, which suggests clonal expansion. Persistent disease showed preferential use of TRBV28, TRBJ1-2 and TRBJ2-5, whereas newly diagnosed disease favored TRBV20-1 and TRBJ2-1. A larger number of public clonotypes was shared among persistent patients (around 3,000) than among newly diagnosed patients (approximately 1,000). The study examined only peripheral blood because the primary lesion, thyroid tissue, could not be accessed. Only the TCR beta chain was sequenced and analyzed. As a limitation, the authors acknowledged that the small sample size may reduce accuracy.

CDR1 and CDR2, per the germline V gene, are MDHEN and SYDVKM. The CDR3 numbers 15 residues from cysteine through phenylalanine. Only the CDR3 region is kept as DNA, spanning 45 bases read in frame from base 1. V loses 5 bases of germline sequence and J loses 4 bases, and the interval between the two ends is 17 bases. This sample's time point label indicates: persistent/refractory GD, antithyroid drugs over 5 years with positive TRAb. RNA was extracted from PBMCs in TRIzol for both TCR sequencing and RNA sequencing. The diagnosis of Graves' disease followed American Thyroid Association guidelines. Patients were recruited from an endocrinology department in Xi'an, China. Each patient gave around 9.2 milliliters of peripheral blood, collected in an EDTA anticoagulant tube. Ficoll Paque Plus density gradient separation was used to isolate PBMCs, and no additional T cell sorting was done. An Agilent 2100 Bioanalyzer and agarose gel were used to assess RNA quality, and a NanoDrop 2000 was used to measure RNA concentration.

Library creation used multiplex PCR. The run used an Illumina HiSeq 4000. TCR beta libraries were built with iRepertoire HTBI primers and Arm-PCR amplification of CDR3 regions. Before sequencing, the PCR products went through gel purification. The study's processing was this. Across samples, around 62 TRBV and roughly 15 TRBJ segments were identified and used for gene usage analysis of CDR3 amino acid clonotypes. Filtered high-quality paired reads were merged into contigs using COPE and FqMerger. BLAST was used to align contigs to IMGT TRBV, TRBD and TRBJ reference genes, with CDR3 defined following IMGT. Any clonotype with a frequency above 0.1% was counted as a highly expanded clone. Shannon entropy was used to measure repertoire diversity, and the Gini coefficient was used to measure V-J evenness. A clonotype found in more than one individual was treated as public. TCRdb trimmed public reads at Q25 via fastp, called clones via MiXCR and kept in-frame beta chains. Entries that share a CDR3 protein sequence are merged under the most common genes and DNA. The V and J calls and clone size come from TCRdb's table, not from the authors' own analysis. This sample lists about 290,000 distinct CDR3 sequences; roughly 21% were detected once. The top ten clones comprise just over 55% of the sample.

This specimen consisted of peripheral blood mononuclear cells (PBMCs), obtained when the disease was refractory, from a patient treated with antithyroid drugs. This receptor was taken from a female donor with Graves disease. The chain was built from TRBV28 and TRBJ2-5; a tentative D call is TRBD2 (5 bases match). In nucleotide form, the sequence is TGTGCCAGCAGTCAACTAGGGTCAGGAACAGAGACCCAGTACTTC. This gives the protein CASSQLGSGTETQYF.